This TCR beta chain emerged from a study of control samples from healthy donors and cancer patients. The table came from immunoSEQ multiplex PCR; TCRdb's copy has only in-frame clones and leaves some out. The profile covers under 20,000 clones, with just over 85% appearing a single time and approximately 10% taken by the ten largest. The CDR3 contains 20 residues. The germline CDR1 and CDR2 sequences are KGHDR and SFDVKD. V was cut by 0 bases and J by 0 bases, with 19 bases left in between. The sample taken for sequencing was PBMCs. The rearrangement links TRBV24-1 to TRBJ1-4; D is uncertain. This receptor was identified in a woman in her sixties or seventies with colorectal cancer. CDR3 DNA sequence: TGTGCCACCAGTGATTTGAGGTCGCGGGCGGAGCCCGCAACTAATGAAAAACTGTTTTTT. Translation gives CATSDLRSRAEPATNEKLFF.